Listed here are 5 T cell receptor beta chains from one sample, sequenced in a study of blood T cell repertoires in COVID-19. Method: immunoSEQ multiplex PCR; TCRdb's copy keeps in-frame clones and lacks some. The sample gives around 69,000 clones, 75% to 90% of which show up once; around 5.2% is in the top ten. The sample comprised peripheral blood. The receptor set was obtained from a woman in her fifties or sixties with active COVID-19.

V gene TRBV13 combines with J gene TRBJ2-7, with no clear D. CDR1 is PRHDT, CDR2 FYEKMQ, per germline (reference sequence). The CDR3 sequence is 12 residues long. V lost 1 base and J 4 bases, leaving 5 bases between the germline ends. The CDR3 is CASSLDRYEQYF. Written as DNA, the CDR3 is TGTGCCAGCAGCTTAGATCGGTACGAGCAGTACTTC. The full variable domain, with the rest looked up from reference TRBV13 and TRBJ2-7, is AAGVIQSPRHLIKEKRETATLKCYPIPRHDTVYWYQQGPGQDPQFLISFYEKMQSDKGSIPDRFSAQQFSDYHSELNMSSLELGDSALYFCASSLDRYEQYFGPGTRLTVT.

The V gene is TRBV27, the J gene TRBJ2-1; 7 nucleotides line up with TRBD2. The V and J ends lost 2 bases and 2 bases, in that order; junction bases with no gene match: 9. This CDR3 has 17 residues. The V gene's germline CDR1 is MNHEY and CDR2 SMNVEV (reference sequence). The CDR3 protein is CASSLDYPGRTYNEQFF. DNA for the CDR3: TGTGCCAGCAGTTTAGATTACCCCGGGAGGACCTACAATGAGCAGTTCTTC.

This chain links TRBV18 with TRBJ1-2; the match to TRBD1 covers 8 bases. Per germline, CDR1 KGHSH and CDR2 LQKENI. V trimming: 5 bases; J trimming: 4 bases; junction bases outside the gene matches: 6. The CDR3 sequence is 14 residues long. CDR3 amino acids: CASSATDRAYGYTF. As DNA, the CDR3 is TGTGCCAGCTCAGCTACGGACAGGGCCTATGGCTACACCTTC.

This chain connects TRBV7-9 to TRBJ1-2; 9 nucleotides agree with TRBD1. Germline trimming cut 4 bases from V and 2 bases from J; bases unmatched to any gene: 11. Germline V gives CDR1 SEHNR, CDR2 FQNEAQ (reference sequence). CDR3 size: 17 residues. The chain's CDR3 is CASSWGQGFALNYGYTF. CDR3 nucleotides: TGTGCCAGCAGCTGGGGACAGGGCTTCGCTCTAAACTATGGCTACACCTTC.

CDR3 residues: CASSERGGSGETQYF. The CDR3, as DNA: TGTGCCAGCAGTGAAAGGGGGGGCAGTGGTGAGACCCAGTACTTC. The rearrangement links TRBV6-1 to TRBJ2-5; perhaps TRBD2 as D (7 bases). Germline assignment: CDR1 MNHNS and CDR2 SASEGT. V shed 2 bases and J shed 5 bases, with 15 bases lying between them. The CDR3 has 15 residues.